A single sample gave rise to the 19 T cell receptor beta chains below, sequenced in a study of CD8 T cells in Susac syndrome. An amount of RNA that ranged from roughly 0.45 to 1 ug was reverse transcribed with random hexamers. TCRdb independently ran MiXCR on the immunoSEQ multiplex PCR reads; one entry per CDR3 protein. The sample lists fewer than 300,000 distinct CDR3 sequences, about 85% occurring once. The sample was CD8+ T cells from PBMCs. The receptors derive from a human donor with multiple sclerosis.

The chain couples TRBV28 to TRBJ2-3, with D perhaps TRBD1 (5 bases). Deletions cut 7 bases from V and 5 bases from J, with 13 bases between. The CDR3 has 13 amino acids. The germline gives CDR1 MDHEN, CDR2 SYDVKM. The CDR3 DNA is TGTGCCAGCAAGACCATTCAGGGAGATACGCAGTATTTT. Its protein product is CASKTIQGDTQYF.

CDR3 sequence reads: CSARDLVGVYTGELFF. CDR3 nucleotides: TGCAGTGCTAGAGATTTAGTGGGAGTATACACCGGGGAGCTGTTTTTT. The chain carries TRBV20-1 and TRBJ2-2; possibly TRBD2 for D (5 bases). V gave up 0 bases and J gave up 3 bases, with 14 bases separating them. From germline, CDR1 is DFQATT and CDR2 SNEGSKA (reference sequence). The CDR3 spans 16 residues.

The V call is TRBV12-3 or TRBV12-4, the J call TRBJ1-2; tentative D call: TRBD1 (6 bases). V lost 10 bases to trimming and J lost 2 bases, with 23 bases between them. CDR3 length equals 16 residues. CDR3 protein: CATPETGWIGNYGYTF. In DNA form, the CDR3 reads TGTGCCACCCCGGAGACAGGTTGGATCGGGAACTATGGCTACACCTTC.

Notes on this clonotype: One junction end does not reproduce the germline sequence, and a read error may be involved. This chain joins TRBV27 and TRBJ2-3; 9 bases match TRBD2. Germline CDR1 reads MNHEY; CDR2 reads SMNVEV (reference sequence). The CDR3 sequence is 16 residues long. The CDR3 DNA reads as TGTGCCAGCGGTTTTTCGGCGGGAGGGCCCGACGAACTGCAGTATTTT. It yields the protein CASGFSAGGPDELQYF.

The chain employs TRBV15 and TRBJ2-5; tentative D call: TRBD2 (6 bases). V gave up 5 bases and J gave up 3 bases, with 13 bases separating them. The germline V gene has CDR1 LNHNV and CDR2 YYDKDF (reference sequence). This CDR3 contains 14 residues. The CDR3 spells CATSGGTDKETQYF. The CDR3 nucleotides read TGTGCCACCAGCGGGGGGACGGACAAAGAGACCCAGTACTTC.

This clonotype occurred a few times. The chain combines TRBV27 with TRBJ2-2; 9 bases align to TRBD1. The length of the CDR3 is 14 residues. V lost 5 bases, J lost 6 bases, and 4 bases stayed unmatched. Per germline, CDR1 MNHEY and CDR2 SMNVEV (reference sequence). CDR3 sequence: CASSHGTGPGELFF. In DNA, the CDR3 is TGTGCCAGCAGTCACGGGACAGGGCCCGGGGAGCTGTTTTTT.

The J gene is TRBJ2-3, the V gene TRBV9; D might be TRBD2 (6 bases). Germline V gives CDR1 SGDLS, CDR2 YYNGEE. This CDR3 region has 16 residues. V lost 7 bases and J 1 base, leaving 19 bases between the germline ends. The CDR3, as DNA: TGTGCCAGCTCCCCCTACGGGACTCCCGGCACAGATACGCAGTATTTT. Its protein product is CASSPYGTPGTDTQYF.

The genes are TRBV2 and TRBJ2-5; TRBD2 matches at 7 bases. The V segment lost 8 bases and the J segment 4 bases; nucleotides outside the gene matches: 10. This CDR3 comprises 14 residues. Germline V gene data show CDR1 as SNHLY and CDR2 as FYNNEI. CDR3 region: CASRGAGRRETQYF. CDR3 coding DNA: TGTGCCAGCCGCGGAGCGGGGCGGAGAGAGACCCAGTACTTC.

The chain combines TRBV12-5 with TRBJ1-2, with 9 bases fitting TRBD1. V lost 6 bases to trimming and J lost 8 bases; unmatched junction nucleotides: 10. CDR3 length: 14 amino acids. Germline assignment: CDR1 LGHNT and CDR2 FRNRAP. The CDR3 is CASGWTGAGRGYTF. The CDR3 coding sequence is TGTGCTAGTGGCTGGACAGGGGCGGGCCGGGGCTACACCTTC.

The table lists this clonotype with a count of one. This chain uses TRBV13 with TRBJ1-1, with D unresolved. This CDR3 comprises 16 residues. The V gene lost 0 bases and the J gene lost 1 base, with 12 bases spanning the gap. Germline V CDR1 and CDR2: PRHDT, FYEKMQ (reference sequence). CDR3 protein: CASSLGRRSKNTEAFF. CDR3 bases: TGTGCCAGCAGCTTAGGCCGCAGGTCCAAGAACACTGAAGCTTTCTTT.

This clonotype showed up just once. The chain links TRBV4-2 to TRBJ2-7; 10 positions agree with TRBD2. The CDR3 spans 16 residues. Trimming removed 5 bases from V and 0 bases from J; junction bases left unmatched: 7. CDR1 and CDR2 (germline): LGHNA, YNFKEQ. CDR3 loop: CASSFGLAEASYEQYF. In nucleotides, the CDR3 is TGTGCCAGCAGCTTCGGACTAGCGGAGGCCTCCTACGAGCAGTACTTC.

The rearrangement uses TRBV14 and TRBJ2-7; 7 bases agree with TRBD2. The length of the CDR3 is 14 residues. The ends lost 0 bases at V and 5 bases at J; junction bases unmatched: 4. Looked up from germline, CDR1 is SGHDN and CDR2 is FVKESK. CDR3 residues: CASSQEGRVHEQYF. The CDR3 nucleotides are TGTGCCAGCAGCCAAGAGGGGAGGGTACACGAGCAGTACTTC.

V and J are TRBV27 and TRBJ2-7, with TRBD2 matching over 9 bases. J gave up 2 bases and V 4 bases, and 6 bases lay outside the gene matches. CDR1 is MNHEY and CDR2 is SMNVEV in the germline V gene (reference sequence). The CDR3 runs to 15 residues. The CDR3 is CASSSRTSAAYEQYF. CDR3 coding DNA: TGTGCCAGCAGTTCCCGGACTAGCGCTGCCTACGAGCAGTACTTC.

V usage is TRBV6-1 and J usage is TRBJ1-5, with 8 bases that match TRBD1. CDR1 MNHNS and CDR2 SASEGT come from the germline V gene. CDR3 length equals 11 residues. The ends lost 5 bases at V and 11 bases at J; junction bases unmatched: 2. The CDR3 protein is CASSTGGAQHF. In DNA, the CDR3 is TGTGCCAGCAGTACAGGGGGGGCCCAGCATTTT.

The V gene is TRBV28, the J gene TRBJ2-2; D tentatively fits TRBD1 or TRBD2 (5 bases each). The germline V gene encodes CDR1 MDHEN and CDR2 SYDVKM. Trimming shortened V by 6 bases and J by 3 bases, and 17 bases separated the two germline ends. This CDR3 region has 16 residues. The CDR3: CASRGVRGLDTGELFF. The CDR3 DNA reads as TGTGCCAGCAGGGGGGTCCGGGGTTTGGACACCGGGGAGCTGTTTTTT.

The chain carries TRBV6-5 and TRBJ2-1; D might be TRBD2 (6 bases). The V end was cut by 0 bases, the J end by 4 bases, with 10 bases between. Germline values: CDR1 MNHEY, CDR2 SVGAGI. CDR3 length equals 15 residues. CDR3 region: CASSYSASEYNEQFF. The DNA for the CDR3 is TGTGCCAGCAGTTACTCGGCTAGCGAGTACAATGAGCAGTTCTTC.

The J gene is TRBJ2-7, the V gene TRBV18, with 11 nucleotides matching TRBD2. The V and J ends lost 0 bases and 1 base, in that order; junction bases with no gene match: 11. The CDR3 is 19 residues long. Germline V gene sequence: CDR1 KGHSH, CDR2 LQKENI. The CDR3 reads CASSPPTRLTSGGSYEQYF. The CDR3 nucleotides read TGTGCCAGCTCACCACCTACGAGGCTCACTAGCGGGGGTTCCTACGAGCAGTACTTC. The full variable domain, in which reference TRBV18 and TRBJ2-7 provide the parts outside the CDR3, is NAGVMQNPRHLVRRRGQEARLRCSPMKGHSHVYWYRQLPEEGLKFMVYLQKENIIDESGMPKERFSAEFPKEGPSILRIQQVVRGDSAAYFCASSPPTRLTSGGSYEQYFGPGTRLTVT.

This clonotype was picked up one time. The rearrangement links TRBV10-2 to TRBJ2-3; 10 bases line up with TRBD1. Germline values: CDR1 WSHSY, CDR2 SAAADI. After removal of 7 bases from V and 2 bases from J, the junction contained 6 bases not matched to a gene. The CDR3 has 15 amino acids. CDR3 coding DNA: TGCGCCAGCATATCCGGGACAGGGGTCACAGATACGCAGTATTTT. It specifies CASISGTGVTDTQYF.

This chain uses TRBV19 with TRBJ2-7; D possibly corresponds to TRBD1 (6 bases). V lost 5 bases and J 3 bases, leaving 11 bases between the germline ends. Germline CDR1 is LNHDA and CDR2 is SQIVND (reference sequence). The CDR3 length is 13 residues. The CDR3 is CASSGGGVYEQYF. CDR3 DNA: TGTGCCAGTAGTGGGGGCGGAGTCTACGAGCAGTACTTC.